Listed here are 21 T cell receptor beta chains from one sample, sequenced in a study of shared clonotypes between healthy human individuals. Using immunoSEQ multiplex PCR, the repertoire was profiled, and TCRdb retains in-frame clones only, with some absent. This table has 550,000 to 800,000 clones, about 74% appearing once. The specimen was memory CD4+ T cells sorted from blood. Subset: CD45RA-negative fraction. The receptor set was obtained from a woman between 25 and 40 years old in good health.

The CDR3: CASSLVPGGYNEQFF. The CDR3 region has the DNA TGTGCCAGCAGCTTAGTTCCCGGGGGATACAATGAGCAGTTCTTC. The chain is built from TRBV7-2 and TRBJ2-1, with a weak D call TRBD2 (6 bases). The CDR3 is made up of 15 amino acids. The germline CDR1 and CDR2 sequences are SGHTA and FQGNSA. Trimming took 1 base from V and 4 from J, leaving 11 bases between them.

On this clone itself: Other DNA sequences in this specimen translate into the identical CDR3. The chain recombines TRBV7-8 with TRBJ2-2; the D gene could be TRBD1 or TRBD2 (5 bases each). From germline, CDR1 is SGHVS and CDR2 FQNEAQ. Trimming shortened V by 5 bases and J by 4 bases, and 11 bases separated the two germline ends. The CDR3 has 14 amino acids. Written as DNA, the CDR3 is TGTGCCAGCAGCCTGCAGGGAGCCACCGGGGAGCTGTTTTTT. This translates into CASSLQGATGELFF.

The chain combines TRBV6-5 with TRBJ2-7; D remains unclear. CDR1 MNHEY and CDR2 SVGAGI come from the germline V gene. V was shortened by 6 bases and J by 2 bases, with 14 bases between the two germline ends. The CDR3 runs to 14 residues. The CDR3 bases are TGTGCCAGCAGGACCCCAAGGCCCCCCTACGAGCAGTACTTC. Protein: CASRTPRPPYEQYF.

This chain links TRBV27 with TRBJ2-7; 10 positions agree with TRBD1. The CDR3 spans 16 residues. V shed 6 bases and J 5 bases; nucleotides not matched to a gene: 13. From germline, CDR1 is MNHEY and CDR2 SMNVEV (reference sequence). The CDR3 spells CASSPLPGQGSHEQYF. CDR3 in DNA: TGTGCCAGCAGCCCGCTGCCGGGACAGGGGTCCCACGAGCAGTACTTC.

The rearrangement joins TRBV28 to TRBJ2-1; D gene ambiguous. V was shortened by 5 bases and J by 6 bases, with 11 bases between the two germline ends. The germline V gene encodes CDR1 MDHEN and CDR2 SYDVKM. The CDR3 has 13 residues. CDR3 bases: TGTGCCAGCAGTCCCAGGTTGGTCAATGAGCAGTTCTTC. This sequence encodes CASSPRLVNEQFF.

V gene TRBV28 combines with J gene TRBJ2-7, with D uncertain. The germline gives CDR1 MDHEN, CDR2 SYDVKM. Trimming pared 6 bases from V and 2 bases from J, leaving 8 bases between. The CDR3 is made up of 12 amino acids. The CDR3 loop is CASSKVAYEQYF. CDR3 coding DNA: TGTGCCAGCAGCAAAGTCGCCTACGAGCAGTACTTC.

V gene TRBV19 combines with J gene TRBJ1-1; possible D gene TRBD1, 6 bases. The germline gives CDR1 LNHDA, CDR2 SQIVND (reference sequence). The CDR3 is 15 amino acids. V lost 4 bases and J 6 bases, leaving 18 bases between the germline ends. Here the CDR3 DNA reads TGTGCCAGTAGTAACTCCCAAACAGGGATCTCTGAAGCTTTCTTT. This codes for CASSNSQTGISEAFF. Variable domain in full (rest from reference TRBV19 and TRBJ1-1): DGGITQSPKYLFRKEGQNVTLSCEQNLNHDAMYWYRQDPGQGLRLIYYSQIVNDFQKGDIAEGYSVSREKKESFPLTVTSAQKNPTAFYLCASSNSQTGISEAFFGQGTRLTVV.

This chain joins TRBV7-9 and TRBJ2-7, with 7 bases identical to TRBD1. V lost 4 bases and J lost 7; bases outside the gene matches: 10. CDR1 and CDR2 (germline): SEHNR, FQNEAQ (reference sequence). This CDR3 has 14 residues. The CDR3 coding sequence is TGTGCCAGCAGCTCCTGGACAGGCAATTGGGAGCAGTACTTC. Translated, it gives CASSSWTGNWEQYF.

The genes are TRBV7-2 and TRBJ2-1, with D tentatively TRBD2 (6 bases). The CDR3 is 16 amino acids. Trimming took off 2 bases at V and 2 bases at J, with 13 bases between the two ends. Germline V lookup: CDR1 SGHTA, CDR2 FQGNSA. The DNA for the CDR3 is TGTGCCAGCAGCTTAAACGGGAGAGGGGCCTACAATGAGCAGTTCTTC. Protein: CASSLNGRGAYNEQFF.

The chain links TRBV7-2 to TRBJ2-2, with D perhaps matching TRBD1 (5 bases). Per the germline V gene, CDR1 is SGHTA and CDR2 is FQGNSA. The CDR3 sequence is 14 residues long. V was clipped by 4 bases and J by 3 bases, with 9 bases between them. Here the CDR3 DNA reads TGTGCCAGCAGCTCACAGGAGCACACCGGGGAGCTGTTTTTT. This encodes CASSSQEHTGELFF.

The chain combines TRBV7-9 with TRBJ1-2; D unclear. The CDR3 consists of 18 residues. Germline V gene lookup returns CDR1 SEHNR and CDR2 FQNEAQ (reference sequence). V was trimmed by 3 bases and J by 1 base, leaving 21 bases between them. The CDR3 nucleotides are TGTGCCAGCAGCTTTCTGGACCGCTTTCGTCTAAATAACTATGGCTACACCTTC. Protein sequence: CASSFLDRFRLNNYGYTF.

The chain couples TRBV28 to TRBJ1-4; 7 nucleotides agree with TRBD1. The V gene end was trimmed by 3 bases and the J gene end by 8 bases; junction bases not matched to a gene: 15. Per germline, CDR1 MDHEN and CDR2 SYDVKM. There are 17 residues in the CDR3. The CDR3 protein is CASSFGPWEGAGEKLFF. Written as DNA, the CDR3 is TGTGCCAGCAGTTTTGGGCCGTGGGAGGGGGCAGGGGAAAAACTGTTTTTT.

In this sample, this clone turned up a few times. The CDR3 is CASSPTGRGSNEQFF. For the CDR3, the DNA is TGTGCCAGCTCACCGACAGGCCGCGGGTCCAATGAGCAGTTCTTC. The V and J genes are TRBV18 and TRBJ2-1, with a weak D call TRBD1 (6 bases). CDR3 length equals 15 residues. V was pared by 3 bases and J by 6 bases, with 15 bases between. The germline V gene encodes CDR1 KGHSH and CDR2 LQKENI.

The V gene is TRBV2, the J gene TRBJ2-2; D may correspond to TRBD1 or TRBD2 (6 bases each). V shed 6 bases and J shed 7 bases, with 12 bases lying between them. The CDR3 has 13 amino acids. Germline V gene sequence: CDR1 SNHLY, CDR2 FYNNEI. The CDR3 bases are TGTGCCAGCAGCGTACAGGGAGGCGGGGAGCTGTTTTTT. Amino acids: CASSVQGGGELFF.

The rearrangement links TRBV4-2 to TRBJ2-1; TRBD2 matches at 8 bases. Germline V gene lookup returns CDR1 LGHNA and CDR2 YNFKEQ. The CDR3 contains 16 residues. Unmatched junction bases numbered 4, after V lost 3 bases and J lost 0 bases. CDR3 loop: CASSHTGTSSYNEQFF. CDR3 DNA sequence: TGTGCCAGCAGCCATACCGGGACTAGCTCCTACAATGAGCAGTTCTTC.

This clone was seen a single time. The V call is TRBV27, the J call TRBJ2-5, with TRBD1 matching 9 bases. This CDR3 region has 14 residues. V was clipped by 6 bases and J by 5 bases; unmatched bases: 7. Germline-derived CDR1 and CDR2 are MNHEY and SMNVEV (reference sequence). The CDR3 sequence is CASSSTGGLETQYF. The CDR3 coding sequence is TGTGCCAGCAGCAGCACAGGGGGCCTTGAGACCCAGTACTTC.

J is TRBJ1-3 and V is TRBV30, with TRBD1 matching over 9 bases. This CDR3 spans 14 amino acids. V was pared by 3 bases and J by 6 bases, with 6 bases of the junction left unmatched. Germline loops: CDR1 GTSNPN, CDR2 SVGIG (reference sequence). The CDR3 DNA reads as TGTGCCTGGAGCTTCGGGACAGGGCTAAACACCATATATTTT. Translated, it gives CAWSFGTGLNTIYF.

V and J are TRBV6-5 and TRBJ2-7, with 9 positions matching TRBD2. This CDR3 contains 16 residues. Trimming took 0 bases from V and 5 from J; bases not matched to a gene: 8. The germline V gene encodes CDR1 MNHEY and CDR2 SVGAGI. CDR3 nucleotide sequence: TGTGCCAGCAGTTACTCTGGGCGGGAGGGCAGGAACGAGCAGTACTTC. Amino acid sequence: CASSYSGREGRNEQYF.

The V call is TRBV2, the J call TRBJ2-7; TRBD1 aligns across 7 bases. The CDR3 is made up of 16 amino acids. Germline V gene lookup returns CDR1 SNHLY and CDR2 FYNNEI. V dropped 7 bases and J dropped 3; count of bases not matched to a gene: 15. Here the CDR3 DNA reads TGTGCCAGCATCGAGGGGTGGGACAGACCAGGCTACGAGCAGTACTTC. It translates to CASIEGWDRPGYEQYF.

The CDR3 nucleotides are TGTGCCAGCAGCTTAACCAGAGCGAACACTGAAGCTTTCTTT. Its protein product is CASSLTRANTEAFF. This chain joins TRBV7-8 and TRBJ1-1; D not resolved. CDR3 length: 14 residues. V was trimmed by 2 bases and J by 1 base, leaving 8 bases between them. Germline assignment: CDR1 SGHVS and CDR2 FQNEAQ.

This chain uses TRBV6-4 with TRBJ2-7, with D hard to call. Germline V gene lookup returns CDR1 MRHNA and CDR2 SNTAGT. The CDR3 extends over 15 amino acids. V was pared by 7 bases and J by 2 bases, with 18 bases between. The CDR3 nucleotides are TGTGCCAGCAACCCCCCCCCTACAGAAACCTACGAGCAGTACTTC. This translates into CASNPPPTETYEQYF.